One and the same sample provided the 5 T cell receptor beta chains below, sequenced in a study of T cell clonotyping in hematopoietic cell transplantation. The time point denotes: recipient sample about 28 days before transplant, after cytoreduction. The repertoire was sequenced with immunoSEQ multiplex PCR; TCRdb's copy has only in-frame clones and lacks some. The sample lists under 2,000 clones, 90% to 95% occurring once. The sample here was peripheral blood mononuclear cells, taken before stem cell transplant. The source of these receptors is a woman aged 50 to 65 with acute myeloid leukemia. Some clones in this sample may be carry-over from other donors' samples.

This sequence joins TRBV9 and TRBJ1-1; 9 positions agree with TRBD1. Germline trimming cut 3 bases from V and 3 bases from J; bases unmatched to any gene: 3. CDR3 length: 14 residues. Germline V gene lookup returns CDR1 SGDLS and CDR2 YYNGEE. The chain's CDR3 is CASSAGDRDTEAFF. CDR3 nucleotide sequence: TGTGCCAGCAGCGCGGGGGACAGGGACACTGAAGCTTTCTTT. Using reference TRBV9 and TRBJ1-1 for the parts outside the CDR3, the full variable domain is DSGVTQTPKHLITATGQRVTLRCSPRSGDLSVYWYQQSLDQGLQFLIQYYNGEERAKGNILERFSAQQFPDLHSELNLSSLELGDSALYFCASSAGDRDTEAFFGQGTRLTVV.

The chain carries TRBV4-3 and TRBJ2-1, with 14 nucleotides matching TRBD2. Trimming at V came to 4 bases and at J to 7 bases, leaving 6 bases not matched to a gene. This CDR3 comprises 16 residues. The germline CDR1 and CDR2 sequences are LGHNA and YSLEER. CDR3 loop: CASSPGTSGGWNEQFF. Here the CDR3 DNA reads TGCGCCAGCAGCCCAGGGACTAGCGGGGGATGGAATGAGCAGTTCTTC.

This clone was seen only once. Written as DNA, the CDR3 is TGCGCCAGCAGCCAGGACTTCGCGAACACCGGGGAGCTGTTTTTT. Protein product: CASSQDFANTGELFF. The rearrangement joins TRBV4-3 to TRBJ2-2; tentative D call: TRBD2 (5 bases). The CDR3 spans 15 residues. Per germline, CDR1 LGHNA and CDR2 YSLEER. Trimming left V 3 bases short and J 0 bases short, with 8 bases between.

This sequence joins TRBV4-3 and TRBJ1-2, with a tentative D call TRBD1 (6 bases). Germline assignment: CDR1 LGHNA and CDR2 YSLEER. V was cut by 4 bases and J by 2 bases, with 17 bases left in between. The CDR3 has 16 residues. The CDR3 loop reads CASSPTSGQLNYGYTF. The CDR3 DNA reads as TGCGCCAGCAGCCCTACCTCGGGACAACTCAACTATGGCTACACCTTC.

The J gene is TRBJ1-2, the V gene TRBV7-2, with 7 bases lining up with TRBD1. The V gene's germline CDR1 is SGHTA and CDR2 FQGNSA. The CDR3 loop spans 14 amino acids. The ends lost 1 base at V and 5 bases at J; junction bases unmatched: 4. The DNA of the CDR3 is TGTGCCAGCAGCTTAGGGGGGACAGTATATGGCTACACCTTC. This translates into CASSLGGTVYGYTF. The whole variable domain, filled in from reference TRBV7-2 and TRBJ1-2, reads GAGVSQSPSNKVTEKGKDVELRCDPISGHTALYWYRQSLGQGLEFLIYFQGNSAPDKSGLPSDRFSAERTGGSVSTLTIQRTQQEDSAVYLCASSLGGTVYGYTFGSGTRLTVV.